A selection of T cell receptor beta chains follows, all from one sample in a study of T cells in Graves' hyperthyroidism and ophthalmopathy. TCRdb ran MiXCR on the multiplex PCR reads and lists one entry per CDR3 protein. The table lists about 250,000 distinct CDR3 sequences, 15% of them singletons. Specimen: blood. These receptors all come from a woman aged 45-60 years with Graves' hyperthyroidism that later progressed to Graves' ophthalmopathy. Each CDR3 is given with its conserved first and last residue. The order of the fields is V gene, J gene, clone size, D gene, CDR3 DNA, CDR3 protein. D genes are given only for firm matches. Some rows mark clone size as missing; the rest say once, few, many or name a class of expanded clone.

TRBV19	TRBJ2-7	few	.	TGTGCCAGTAGTGGGGGGGGCCACGAGCAGTACTTC	CASSGGGHEQYF
TRBV24-1	TRBJ2-6	many	TRBD1	TGTGCCACCAGTGATCCCAGGGACAGAAAGGACTCTGGGGCCAACGTCCTGACTTTC	CATSDPRDRKDSGANVLTF
TRBV30	TRBJ2-5	many	TRBD2	TGTGCCTGGAAACTAGCGGGAGAGACCCAGTACTTC	CAWKLAGETQYF
TRBV18	TRBJ2-3	many	TRBD1	TGTGCCAGCTCACGACTGGGACAGTCCACAGATACGCAGTATTTT	CASSRLGQSTDTQYF
TRBV20-1	TRBJ2-5	.	TRBD2	TGCAGTGCTAGCCTGCTTCCACTAGCGGATCAAGAGACCCAGTACTTC	CSASLLPLADQETQYF
TRBV9	TRBJ2-1	.	.	TGTGCCAGCAGCGTCGAGAGCTCCTACAATGAGCAGTTCTTC	CASSVESSYNEQFF
TRBV6-1	TRBJ2-1	many	TRBD2	TGTGCCAGCAGTCGACTAGCGGGAGATGGGTACAATGAGCAGTTCTTC	CASSRLAGDGYNEQFF
TRBV20-1	TRBJ2-2	.	TRBD2	TGCAGTGCTAGCCGGGACTACAATAGGGCCGGGGAGCTGTTTTTT	CSASRDYNRAGELFF
TRBV28	TRBJ1-2	many	.	TGTGCCAGCAGGGTATCAGGGGTGAATGGCTACACCTTC	CASRVSGVNGYTF
TRBV27	TRBJ1-4	many	.	TGTGCCAGCAGTTTAGGTAACGCCCGATCCGAACTGTTTTTT	CASSLGNARSELFF
TRBV20-1	TRBJ2-7	many	.	TGCAGTTACGCGGGGCCGACCTACGAGCAGTACTTC	CSYAGPTYEQYF
TRBV15	TRBJ2-7	many	TRBD1	TGTGCCACCAGCAGAGCCGGGACAGGGGTCGGGGAGCAGTACTTC	CATSRAGTGVGEQYF
TRBV20-1	TRBJ1-2	few	.	TGCAGTGCGCCCAACAGGTTTTTTTATGGCTACACCTTC	CSAPNRFFYGYTF
TRBV20-1	TRBJ1-2	many	.	TGCAGTGCCGATAAGTCGGACACCTGGTCATATGGCTACACCTTC	CSADKSDTWSYGYTF
TRBV7-6	TRBJ2-7	many	.	TGTGCCACCTTTTCGGGGCATGGCTCCTACGAGCAGTACTTC	CATFSGHGSYEQYF
TRBV5-1	TRBJ2-1	many	TRBD2	TGCGCCAGCAGCATTAGGACTAGCGACAATGAGCAGTTCTTC	CASSIRTSDNEQFF
TRBV11-3	TRBJ1-5	.	.	TGTGCCAGCAGCACTGTAATGGTGAATACACGCCGCTATAGCAATCAGCCCCAGCATTTT	CASSTVMVNTRRYSNQPQHF
TRBV28	TRBJ2-5	.	TRBD1	TGTGCCAGCAACTCCGGGACAGCGTCCTTTGAGACCCAGTACTTC	CASNSGTASFETQYF
TRBV15	TRBJ2-4	.	.	TGTGCCACCAGCTCCCTTGTAGCCAAAAACATTCAGTACTTC	CATSSLVAKNIQYF
TRBV15	TRBJ2-5	few	TRBD1	TGTGCCACCAGCTCGCGGACAGGGGTAGAGACCCAGTACTTC	CATSSRTGVETQYF
TRBV20-1	TRBJ2-1	.	TRBD1	TGCAGTGCCCCCAGAGGGGGGACAGGGGGCATTAATGAGCAGTTCTTC	CSAPRGGTGGINEQFF
TRBV24-1	TRBJ2-3	few	TRBD2	TGTGCCACCAGTGATGGGGGACTAGCGGGTGGCACAGATACGCAGTATTTT	CATSDGGLAGGTDTQYF
TRBV7-8	TRBJ2-1	many	TRBD2	TGTGCCAGCAGCCTAGGGACTAGCGGGATGAACGAGCAGTTCTTC	CASSLGTSGMNEQFF
TRBV5-1	TRBJ2-5	few	TRBD1	TGCGCCAGCGGGGAGACAGGGGGAGAGACCCAGTACTTC	CASGETGGETQYF
TRBV28	TRBJ1-6	many	.	TGTGTTCCGGGACGGTCCCTTCCCCATTCACCCCTCCACTTT	CVPGRSLPHSPLHF
TRBV9	TRBJ1-6	few	.	TGTGCCAGTCGTAAAGGAGGATACGGTAATTCACCCCTCCACTTT	CASRKGGYGNSPLHF
TRBV5-1	TRBJ1-4	many	.	TGCGCCAGCAGCGGGGGACCTAATGAAAAACTGTTTTTT	CASSGGPNEKLFF
TRBV28	TRBJ1-1	many	.	TGTGCCAGCAAGCTTAACCAAGGGTCCACTGAAGCTTTCTTT	CASKLNQGSTEAFF
TRBV9	TRBJ2-5	many	TRBD2	TGTGCCAGCAGCGCCACCGGGACTAGCGGGAGAGAGACCCAGTACTTC	CASSATGTSGRETQYF
TRBV27	TRBJ1-6	many	.	TGTGCCAGCAGTTCCCGGCTGGATAGACAGGTGACTAATTCACCCCTCCACTTT	CASSSRLDRQVTNSPLHF
TRBV6-1	TRBJ2-3	.	TRBD1	TGTGCCAGCAGTGCCTTGGACAGGGTGGGTTTGGATACGCAGTATTTT	CASSALDRVGLDTQYF
TRBV28	TRBJ1-1	.	.	TGTGCCAGCAGTTTATTTCGTTTGATGAACACTGAAGCTTTCTTT	CASSLFRLMNTEAFF
TRBV7-9	TRBJ2-3	many	.	TGTGCCAGCAGCCCTGGACCTACCTATACGCAGTATTTT	CASSPGPTYTQYF
TRBV30	TRBJ2-5	.	TRBD1	TGTGCCAGGGGACAGGGTGGGGAGACCCAGTACTTC	CARGQGGETQYF
TRBV5-1	TRBJ1-1	many	.	TGCGCCAGCACAATCGGGGGGAACACTGAAGCTTTCTTT	CASTIGGNTEAFF
TRBV28	TRBJ1-3	many	TRBD1	TGTGCCAGCAGGCCCGGGACAGCCCGAAACACCATATATTTT	CASRPGTARNTIYF
TRBV27	TRBJ1-2	many	TRBD1	TGTGCCAGCAGCCCCAAGGGGGCGCATTTAGGCTACACCTTC	CASSPKGAHLGYTF
TRBV5-1	TRBJ2-7	many	.	TGCGCCAGCAGCTTAGACGTGACCCGGGGCTACGAGCAGTACTTC	CASSLDVTRGYEQYF
TRBV4-2	TRBJ2-7	.	TRBD2	TGTGCCAGCAGCCAACGATTAGCGGGAGGCCTCGCGTACGAGCAGTACTTC	CASSQRLAGGLAYEQYF
TRBV30	TRBJ2-7	.	TRBD2	TGTGCCTGGACAGGGAGGGCCTTAAACGAGCAGTACTTC	CAWTGRALNEQYF
TRBV28	TRBJ2-7	.	.	TGTGCCAGCATGGGTGGGTCCTCCTACGAGCAGTACTTC	CASMGGSSYEQYF
TRBV6-1	TRBJ2-5	many	TRBD2	TGTGCCAGCAGTATACTTAGCGGGAGAAGGGAGACCCAGTACTTC	CASSILSGRRETQYF
TRBV12-3/TRBV12-4	TRBJ1-1	.	.	TGTGCCAGCAGCCCTGGACAGACTGAAGCTTTCTTT	CASSPGQTEAFF
TRBV20-1	TRBJ2-1	many	.	TGCAGTGCTAGCGGGGACATAGTCCTTGAGCAGTTCTTC	CSASGDIVLEQFF
TRBV28	TRBJ2-4	many	.	TGTGCCAGCAGTCCGCTTTGGGGGGAGTCCAAAAACATTCAGTACTTC	CASSPLWGESKNIQYF
TRBV28	TRBJ1-5	many	.	TGTGCCAGCAGTCCCCCGACCGATCATCAGCCCCAGCATTTT	CASSPPTDHQPQHF